Listed below are T cell receptor beta chains from one sample, sequenced in a study of beta chain features in type 1 diabetes. TCRdb's table, derived via immunoSEQ multiplex PCR, lists solely in-frame clones and lacks some. The profile shows approximately 260,000 clones, roughly 21% of them singletons. Sequencing input: naive CD4+ T cells from blood. These receptors all come from a woman in her thirties or forties with type 1 diabetes. Both conserved end residues are part of each CDR3. The D gene is left open where the match is weak. Expanded clones are given a class, and other clones once, few, many or no size at all.

>NA|TRBV4-1|TRBJ2-1|TRBD2
TGCGCCAGCAGCCCCCTTCGTGTAGTCGGACTAGCGACATACAATGAGCAGTTCTTC
CASSPLRVVGLATYNEQFF
>few|TRBV19|TRBJ2-6|NA
TGTGCCAGCTCTCTCGGGGGCTCTGGGGCCAACGTCCTGACTTTC
CASSLGGSGANVLTF
>few|TRBV11-3|TRBJ2-7|NA
TGTGCCAGCAGTAAGGGCAGGGCATACGAGCAGTACTTC
CASSKGRAYEQYF
>NA|TRBV7-9|TRBJ1-2|NA
TGTGCCAGCAACTTATCGGAAAGGGGTGGCTACACCTTC
CASNLSERGGYTF
>NA|TRBV6-5|TRBJ1-5|NA
TGTGCCAGCAGTCCAGGGCCAGGCCCCCAGCCCCAGCATTTT
CASSPGPGPQPQHF
>NA|TRBV4-3|TRBJ2-5|TRBD2
TGCGCCAGCAGCCAACACAAATTAGCGGGAGTGGGTGAGACCCAGTACTTC
CASSQHKLAGVGETQYF
>NA|TRBV29-1|TRBJ1-1|NA
TGCAGCGTTCGAGCGACGGAGAACACTGAAGCTTTCTTT
CSVRATENTEAFF
>few|TRBV15|TRBJ1-2|TRBD1
TGTGCCACCAGCGGGCACCCTACCGGGACAGGGGGCTATGGCTACACCTTC
CATSGHPTGTGGYGYTF
>NA|TRBV25-1|TRBJ2-7|NA
TGTGCCAGCAGTAGACTTAACTACGAGCAGTACTTC
CASSRLNYEQYF
>few|TRBV18|TRBJ2-7|TRBD1
TGTGCCAGCTCTCCGGGGACAGCCCCTTACGAGCAGTACTTC
CASSPGTAPYEQYF
>NA|TRBV4-2|TRBJ1-1|TRBD1
TGTGCCAGCAGCGCCCCAGGGGGCGGTGTGAACACTGAAGCTTTCTTT
CASSAPGGGVNTEAFF
>NA|TRBV29-1|TRBJ1-1|NA
TGCAGCGGTGTAGGTGGAGAGAACACTGAAGCTTTCTTT
CSGVGGENTEAFF
>NA|TRBV5-1|TRBJ1-1|TRBD1
TGCGCCAGCAGCTTGAGCCGGGACAGGGCGAACACTGAAGCTTTCTTT
CASSLSRDRANTEAFF
>few|TRBV18|TRBJ2-7|TRBD1
TGTGCCAGCTCACCTAATCAGGGGGTCGAGCAGTACTTC
CASSPNQGVEQYF
>NA|TRBV5-6|TRBJ2-5|TRBD1
TGTGCCAGCAGCGCCGGACAGGTCTGGGAGACCCAGTACTTC
CASSAGQVWETQYF
>few|TRBV5-1|TRBJ1-2|NA
TGCGCCAGCAGCTTGAGCGGGCCCCTTGATGGCTACACCTTC
CASSLSGPLDGYTF
>few|TRBV2|TRBJ2-1|NA
TGTGCCAGCATACCGGGTCTTTACAATGAGCAGTTCTTC
CASIPGLYNEQFF
>NA|TRBV4-1|TRBJ1-3|NA
TGCGCCAGCAGCCAAGGCGTGGCGGCGTTCTCTGGAAACACCATATATTTT
CASSQGVAAFSGNTIYF
>few|TRBV5-1|TRBJ2-5|TRBD2
TGCGCCAGCAGCGGTGGACTAGCGGGAGGAGGAGAGACCCAGTACTTC
CASSGGLAGGGETQYF
>few|TRBV25-1|TRBJ2-5|TRBD2
TGTGCCAGCAGGAGGATAGCGGGGGGACGCGAGACCCAGTACTTC
CASRRIAGGRETQYF
>few|TRBV6-5|TRBJ2-7|TRBD1
TGTGCCAGCAGTTACTCGAGGGACAGTAGTTACGAGCAGTACTTC
CASSYSRDSSYEQYF
>NA|TRBV9|TRBJ2-5|NA
TGTGCCAGCAGCGTGGACTTACAAGAGACCCAGTACTTC
CASSVDLQETQYF
>once|TRBV7-9|TRBJ2-1|TRBD1
TGTGCCAGCAGCCCCGCGACAGGGTCCGCCTACAATGAGCAGTTCTTC
CASSPATGSAYNEQFF
>few|TRBV29-1|TRBJ1-2|NA
TGCAGCGGCGGCGGCTTCTATGGCTACACCTTC
CSGGGFYGYTF
>few|TRBV29-1|TRBJ1-1|TRBD1
TGCAGCGTTGAGGGGACAGGGGGGAACACTGAAGCTTTCTTT
CSVEGTGGNTEAFF
>NA|TRBV7-2|TRBJ2-3|NA
TGTGCCAGCAGCTTAGCCGGGAACACAGATACGCAGTATTTT
CASSLAGNTDTQYF
>NA|TRBV7-9|TRBJ2-2|NA
TGTGCCAGCAGTATGGGCAGCCCTGGCACCGGGGAGCTGTTTTTT
CASSMGSPGTGELFF
>few|TRBV4-1|TRBJ1-2|TRBD1
TGCGCCAGCAGCCAGGGGGACAGGGAGTACTATGGCTACACCTTC
CASSQGDREYYGYTF
>NA|TRBV2|TRBJ1-1|TRBD1
TGTGCCAGCCGGACAGGGGAGAACACTGAAGCTTTCTTT
CASRTGENTEAFF
>few|TRBV28|TRBJ2-7|NA
TGTGCCAGCAGCTTCAGCTCCTACGAGCAGTACTTC
CASSFSSYEQYF
>few|TRBV28|TRBJ2-7|TRBD1
TGTGCCAGCAGTGGGCAGGGGGACGGAGTTCTCTACGAGCAGTACTTC
CASSGQGDGVLYEQYF
>NA|TRBV28|TRBJ2-2|NA
TGTGCCAGCAGTTTACCCAGGGTGGCCGGGGAGCTGTTTTTT
CASSLPRVAGELFF
>NA|TRBV9|TRBJ1-5|NA
TGTGCCAGCAGCGTAGGACACTTCAATCAGCCCCAGCATTTT
CASSVGHFNQPQHF
>NA|TRBV28|TRBJ2-7|TRBD1
TGTGCCAGCAGACGGGACAGGTGGTACGAGCAGTACTTC
CASRRDRWYEQYF
>few|TRBV5-4|TRBJ2-1|TRBD2
TGTGCCAGTGGGGGGTCTAGCGGGACTAACAATGAGCAGTTCTTC
CASGGSSGTNNEQFF
>few|TRBV2|TRBJ2-1|TRBD2
TGTGCCAGCAGTCCACTAGCGGGAGGGGACAATGAGCAGTTCTTC
CASSPLAGGDNEQFF
>NA|TRBV18|TRBJ1-1|NA
TGTGCCAGCTCACCACGTAGTGGCGGGCAGGGGAATGAAGCTTTCTTT
CASSPRSGGQGNEAFF
>few|TRBV5-4|TRBJ2-5|NA
TGTGCCAGCAGCACGGGTGAGACCCAGTACTTC
CASSTGETQYF
>NA|TRBV28|TRBJ2-7|TRBD1
TGTGCCGGAAGACCGGGACAGGGTCCCCAGTACTTC
CAGRPGQGPQYF
>NA|TRBV7-9|TRBJ1-1|TRBD1
TGTGCCAGCAGCCCGGCTCAACAGGGGTTCGCTGAAGCTTTCTTT
CASSPAQQGFAEAFF
>few|TRBV29-1|TRBJ1-3|TRBD1
TGCAGCGCGACGGGACAGAGCTCTGGAAACACCATATATTTT
CSATGQSSGNTIYF
>few|TRBV4-3|TRBJ2-2|NA
TGCGCCAGCAGCCAAGATCCCGCGGTAGCGCGGGACACCGGGGAGCTGTTTTTT
CASSQDPAVARDTGELFF
>few|TRBV29-1|TRBJ2-5|NA
TGCAGCGTTACGACAGGACTTGAGGAGCAGTACTTC
CSVTTGLEEQYF
>NA|TRBV18|TRBJ1-1|NA
TGTGCCAGCTCACCCCTACCTGTGGGGAGGCAGAACACTGAAGCTTTCTTT
CASSPLPVGRQNTEAFF
>NA|TRBV6-5|TRBJ1-1|TRBD1
TGTGCCAGCAGCCCACGCACGAGGGGGCACGCTTTCTTT
CASSPRTRGHAFF
>few|TRBV29-1|TRBJ1-1|TRBD1
TGCAGCGTCCTGGGACAGGTCCTTAACACTGAAGCTTTCTTT
CSVLGQVLNTEAFF